These T cell receptor beta chains were read from a single sample in a study of T-cell reconstitution after alpha-beta-depleted transplantation in children. TCRdb re-derived calls from the PCR reads in MiXCR, one entry per CDR3 protein. The sample has roughly 590,000 distinct CDR3 sequences; approximately 16% are singletons. This specimen consisted of PBMCs from the stem cell graft donor, obtained from the stem cell graft. These receptors were obtained from a human donor who donated a stem cell graft to a child with acute myeloid leukemia. CDR3s include the opening cysteine and the closing phenylalanine or tryptophan. A D gene is named only where the DNA matches it firmly. The size field is filled for only some rows; it gives once, few, many or a size class.

j_call d_call cdr3_length v_call clone_size cdr3_nt cdr3_aa
TRBJ2-7 . 15 TRBV5-6 many TGTGCCAGCAGCTTGCACCAGTACTACTACTACGAGCAGTACTTC CASSLHQYYYYEQYF
TRBJ1-2 . 12 TRBV29-1 many TGCAGCGTTGAAGATGGGCGCGGAGGCTACACCTTC CSVEDGRGGYTF
TRBJ2-5 TRBD2 14 TRBV7-2 many TGTGCCAGCAGCTTAGCGGGGAGGGGAGAGACCCAGTACTTC CASSLAGRGETQYF
TRBJ2-7 TRBD2 15 TRBV24-1 few TGTGCCACCAGTGATTCCCGGGACTATGCCTACGAGCAGTACTTC CATSDSRDYAYEQYF
TRBJ1-4 TRBD1 15 TRBV7-9 . TGTGCCAGCAGCTTGCGGACAGGGCGGAATGAAAAACTGTTTTTT CASSLRTGRNEKLFF
TRBJ1-1 . 17 TRBV4-1 . TGCGCCAGCAGCCAAGAGCCCTGGGTGGGACTGAACACTGAAGCTTTCTTT CASSQEPWVGLNTEAFF
TRBJ2-3 TRBD2 16 TRBV30 . TGTGCCTGGAGCGGGACTAGCGCCCGTTCACAGAGTACGCAGTATTTT CAWSGTSARSQSTQYF
TRBJ1-6 . 14 TRBV20-1 many TGCAGTGCACGATGGCATGGACAGAACTCACCCCTCCACTTT CSARWHGQNSPLHF
TRBJ2-5 TRBD1 16 TRBV7-2 . TGTGCCAGCAGCTTAGCGGGTCGGACAGGACAAGAGACCCAGTACTTC CASSLAGRTGQETQYF
TRBJ1-5 . 15 TRBV2 . TGTGCCAGCAGTTTCGACTCAGGGAGCAATCAGCCCCAGCATTTT CASSFDSGSNQPQHF
TRBJ2-1 TRBD2 16 TRBV13 few TGTGCCAGCAGCTCGGGGACTAGCGGGGCCTACAATGAGCAGTTCTTC CASSSGTSGAYNEQFF
TRBJ2-6 . 17 TRBV5-8 few TGTGCCAGCAGCTTGGGGACAAGGAGCTCTGGGGCCAACGTCCTGACTTTC CASSLGTRSSGANVLTF
TRBJ2-5 . 15 TRBV27 . TGTGCCAGCAGCCCCGGGGTCCCCATCCAAGAGACCCAGTACTTC CASSPGVPIQETQYF
TRBJ2-1 . 11 TRBV20-1 . TGCAGTCCCTCCTCATACAATGAGCAGTTCTTC CSPSSYNEQFF
TRBJ2-7 TRBD1 13 TRBV20-1 many TGCAGTGCTAGAAGACAGGGAGCCTACGAGCAGTACTTC CSARRQGAYEQYF
TRBJ1-6 . 12 TRBV28 many TGTGCCAGCAGTTCGCTGGGTTCACCCCTCCACTTT CASSSLGSPLHF
TRBJ2-2 TRBD1 15 TRBV4-2 few TGTGCCAGCAGCCAGGGAGACAGGGCCAGCGGGGAGCTGTTTTTT CASSQGDRASGELFF
TRBJ1-4 . 15 TRBV5-1 few TGCGCCAGCAGCTCTATCACAGGGTTTGGTGAAAAACTGTTTTTT CASSSITGFGEKLFF
TRBJ1-5 . 14 TRBV15 . TGTGCCACCAGCAGAGACAGAAGCAATCAGCCCCAGCATTTT CATSRDRSNQPQHF
TRBJ2-5 . 15 TRBV11-1 few TGTGCCAGCAGCCGCGTACTCGCCTCCGGGGAGACCCAGTACTTC CASSRVLASGETQYF
TRBJ2-1 TRBD2 12 TRBV20-1 few TGCAGTGCTCCCGGGGGGGCCAATGAGCAGTTCTTC CSAPGGANEQFF
TRBJ1-5 . 16 TRBV15 few TGTGCCACCAGCAGAGGGGCTAGGCGGAGCAATCAGCCCCAGCATTTT CATSRGARRSNQPQHF
TRBJ2-3 . 14 TRBV7-9 . TGTGCCAGCAGCTTAATGGCATCCACAGATACGCAGTATTTT CASSLMASTDTQYF
TRBJ1-2 . 13 TRBV15 . TGTGCCACCAGCAGGGATCCTAACTATGGCTACACCTTC CATSRDPNYGYTF
TRBJ2-4 TRBD1 14 TRBV2 . TGTGCCAGCAGTGTGGGACAGGGGTTAGGCATTCAGTACTTC CASSVGQGLGIQYF
TRBJ2-3 . 15 TRBV5-1 many TGCGCCAGCAGCTTCGAAGCGGCTAGGGTGGATACGCAGTATTTT CASSFEAARVDTQYF
TRBJ2-3 . 15 TRBV7-9 . TGTGCCAGCAGCTCAACCGGGACTTTCACAGATACGCAGTATTTT CASSSTGTFTDTQYF
TRBJ2-2 TRBD1 15 TRBV11-2 few TGTGCCAGCCGACCGGGACAGGGCTGGACCGGGGAGCTGTTTTTT CASRPGQGWTGELFF
TRBJ1-4 . 16 TRBV20-1 once TGCAGTGCTAGAGATACGCGGGGGGTATCTAATGAAAAACTGTTTTTT CSARDTRGVSNEKLFF
TRBJ1-4 . 15 TRBV5-1 many TGCGCCAGCAGCCCGGAGGGCAGGGTAACGGAAAAACTGTTTTTT CASSPEGRVTEKLFF
TRBJ2-1 . 17 TRBV15 . TGTGCCACCAGCAGTAGGGGGTATCTACAATCCTACAATGAGCAGTTCTTC CATSSRGYLQSYNEQFF
TRBJ1-4 . 15 TRBV20-1 many TGCAGTGCTAGAGTCCGGACCGGGGGAAATGAAAAACTGTTTTTT CSARVRTGGNEKLFF